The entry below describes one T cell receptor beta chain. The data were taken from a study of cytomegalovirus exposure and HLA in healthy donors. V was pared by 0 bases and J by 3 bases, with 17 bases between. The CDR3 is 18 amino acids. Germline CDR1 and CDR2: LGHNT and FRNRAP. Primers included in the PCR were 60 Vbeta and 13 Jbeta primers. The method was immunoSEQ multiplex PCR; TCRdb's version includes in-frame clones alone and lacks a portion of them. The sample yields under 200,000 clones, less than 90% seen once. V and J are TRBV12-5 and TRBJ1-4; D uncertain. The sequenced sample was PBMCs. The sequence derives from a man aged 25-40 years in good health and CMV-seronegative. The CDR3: CASGLVQQTGAANEKLFF. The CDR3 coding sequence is TGTGCTAGTGGTTTGGTCCAACAGACCGGCGCTGCTAATGAAAAACTGTTTTTT.